One sample yielded the 5 T cell receptor beta chains listed below, sequenced in a study of breast tumors, draining lymph nodes, adjacent tissues (dated by TCRdb to 2015 to 2016). The method was multiplex PCR. The reads were generated on an Illumina HiSeq 2000. The raw public reads went through TCRdb reprocessing: fastp at Q25, MiXCR clone calling, in-frame beta chains kept. Rows with one shared CDR3 protein collapse into an entry with the most common genes and DNA. The sample table shows around 300,000 distinct CDR3 sequences, and 30% are seen once. Clones ranked in the top ten supply over 0.95% of the sample. Lymph node samples came from the axillary draining lymph nodes of breast cancer patients. The sequencing input was axillary lymph node tissue. The receptors derive from a female donor with breast cancer. Some clones in this sample may be carry-over from other donors' samples.

This clonotype was observed at least ten times. This chain connects TRBV5-1 to TRBJ2-7, with D maybe TRBD2 (5 bases). With 5 bases removed from V and 3 bases from J, the gap between germline ends came to 15 bases. Germline CDR1 reads SGHRS; CDR2 reads YFSETQ. This CDR3 region has 14 residues. CDR3 sequence: CASRSLTSSYEQYF. CDR3 nucleotides: TGCGCCAGCAGATCCCTTACTAGTAGCTACGAGCAGTACTTC.

A few counts support this clonotype. A much larger clone differs by one base, so this may be a read error. The rearrangement joins TRBV12-3 or TRBV12-4 to TRBJ2-5; no clear D. The CDR3 sequence is 14 residues long. Trimming left V 3 bases short and J 1 base short, with 9 bases between. The chain's CDR3 is CASSFDVPQETQYF. CDR3 sequence (DNA): TGTGCCAGCAGTTTCGACGTCCCCCAAGAGACCCAGTACTTC.

To note about this clonotype: A clone one base away is much larger, so this may be a read error. The chain has TRBV19 and TRBJ2-7, with D unclear. The length of the CDR3 is 13 residues. Trimming left V 7 bases short and J 5 bases short, with 15 bases between. Germline V lookup: CDR1 LNHDA, CDR2 SQIVND (reference sequence). DNA of the CDR3: TGTGCCAGTAAGAGCTACCTCGGCAACGAGCAGTACTTC. Protein: CASKSYLGNEQYF.

The table lists this clonotype with many counts. The rearrangement uses TRBV20-1 and TRBJ2-3, with D perhaps assigned TRBD1 or TRBD2 (5 bases each). There are 15 residues in the CDR3. The germline V gene has CDR1 DFQATT and CDR2 SNEGSKA (reference sequence). Trimming pared 7 bases from V and 6 bases from J, leaving 23 bases between. CDR3 region: CSVAVGSARADTQYF. As DNA, the CDR3 is TGCAGTGTCGCGGTTGGTAGCGCCAGGGCGGATACGCAGTATTTT.

About this clonotype: A read error may be the cause here, since a much bigger clone is one base away. This chain uses TRBV19 with TRBJ2-7; 7 bases map to TRBD1. The CDR3 is 16 residues long. Germline V gene data show CDR1 as LNHDA and CDR2 as SQIVND (reference sequence). Trimming took 0 bases from V and 6 from J; bases not matched to a gene: 11. CDR3 residues: CASSIDLVRQGPEQYF. CDR3 DNA sequence: TGTGCCAGTAGTATAGATCTAGTGAGACAGGGCCCCGAGCAGTACTTC.